The clone carrying this TCR beta chain appeared once. J was trimmed by 5 bases and V by 4 bases; bases with no gene match: 8. This CDR3 has 15 residues. The germline CDR1 and CDR2 sequences are MDHEN and SYDVKM. This sample is part of a study of technical replicates of blood from a few donors. Here immunoSEQ multiplex PCR was the method, and the copy in TCRdb shows in-frame clones only, minus some. This table has over 50,000 clones, about 93% appearing once. The origin of this receptor is a human donor in good health. Material: T cells isolated from PBMCs. V usage is TRBV28 and J usage is TRBJ1-5; 7 nucleotides line up with TRBD1. The DNA for the CDR3 is TGTGCCAGCAGTTCGGACAGGAGTGGCCATCAGCCCCAGCATTTT. As protein: CASSSDRSGHQPQHF. The complete variable domain, with remaining parts taken from reference TRBV28 and TRBJ1-5, reads DVKVTQSSRYLVKRTGEKVFLECVQDMDHENMFWYRQDPGLGLRLIYFSYDVKMKEKGDIPEGYSVSREKKERFSLILESASTNQTSMYLCASSSDRSGHQPQHFGDGTRLSIL.